The rows below give T cell receptor beta chains drawn from one sample of a study of blood T cells in healthy people across ages. MiXCR, run by TCRdb on the 5' RACE reads, gives a single entry per CDR3 protein. This sample has roughly 1.5 million distinct CDR3 sequences, with roughly two fifths found just once. Sample: blood. The source of these receptors is a young woman in good health. CDR3s include the opening cysteine and the closing phenylalanine or tryptophan. The D gene is left open where the match is weak. Clone size is not always given. Where it is, it says once, few, many or a class for expanded clones.

d_call,clone_size,j_call,v_call,cdr3_aa,cdr3_nt
TRBD1,-,TRBJ2-1,TRBV4-3,CASSQAGTGGYDEQFF,TGCGCCAGCAGCCAAGCGGGGACAGGGGGCTACGATGAGCAGTTCTTC
-,-,TRBJ2-7,TRBV9,CASSVGWLSEQYF,TGTGCCAGCAGCGTAGGGTGGCTCAGCGAGCAGTACTTC
-,-,TRBJ1-5,TRBV11-2,CASSLEPSPGQPQHF,TGTGCCAGCAGCTTAGAGCCTTCTCCCGGCCAGCCCCAGCATTTT
TRBD1,-,TRBJ1-5,TRBV6-1,CASHRQGGQPQHF,TGTGCCAGCCACCGACAGGGTGGGCAGCCCCAGCATTTT
TRBD2,few,TRBJ2-3,TRBV4-1,CASSQGSSGDRDTQYF,TGCGCCAGCAGCCAAGGGTCTAGCGGGGACAGAGATACGCAGTATTTT
-,many,TRBJ2-3,TRBV12-3/TRBV12-4,CASSFRDTQYF,TGTGCCAGCAGCTTCAGGGATACGCAGTATTTT
TRBD2,-,TRBJ2-1,TRBV25-1,CASSDLSLETSGGGYNEQFF,TGTGCCAGCAGTGATCTTTCTTTGGAGACTAGCGGGGGTGGTTACAATGAGCAGTTCTTC
TRBD2,few,TRBJ2-5,TRBV20-1,CSVFGRTQETQYF,TGCAGTGTTTTCGGGAGGACCCAAGAGACCCAGTACTTC
-,few,TRBJ1-6,TRBV15,CATSRINSPLHF,TGTGCCACCAGCAGGATTAATTCACCCCTCCACTTT
-,few,TRBJ2-4,TRBV25-1,CASMRSGAKNIQYF,TGTGCCAGCATGAGATCTGGGGCCAAAAACATTCAGTACTTC
-,-,TRBJ1-2,TRBV7-8,CASSSTAGGYGYTF,TGTGCCAGCAGCTCAACCGCTGGCGGGTATGGATACACCTTC
-,-,TRBJ1-2,TRBV20-1,CSANEGGYTF,TGCAGTGCTAATGAGGGCGGCTACACCTTC
TRBD1,-,TRBJ1-1,TRBV9,CASSREGASNTEAFF,TGTGCCAGCAGCAGGGAGGGGGCATCGAACACTGAAGCTTTCTTT
-,-,TRBJ2-3,TRBV20-1,CSANTAGPLVQYF,TGCAGTGCTAACACTGCGGGACCCTTGGTGCAGTATTTT
TRBD1,-,TRBJ1-2,TRBV6-5,CASSYSTGTGGANHGYTF,TGTGCCAGTAGTTACTCAACCGGGACAGGGGGCGCGAATCATGGCTACACCTTC
-,-,TRBJ1-1,TRBV29-1,CSVTRMNTEAFF,TGCAGCGTGACTCGAATGAACACTGAAGCTTTCTTT
-,many,TRBJ2-7,TRBV28,CASSLGADEQYF,TGTGCCAGCAGTTTAGGGGCGGACGAGCAGTACTTC
-,-,TRBJ2-5,TRBV5-1,CASSFEGGLETQYF,TGCGCCAGCAGCTTCGAGGGGGGACTAGAGACCCAGTACTTC
TRBD1,few,TRBJ2-1,TRBV7-8,CASSLRQGTPYNEQFF,TGTGCCAGCAGCCTACGACAGGGTACCCCCTACAATGAGCAGTTCTTC
-,-,TRBJ2-2,TRBV30,CAWTENTGELFF,TGTGCCTGGACAGAGAACACCGGGGAGCTGTTTTTT
-,few,TRBJ2-4,TRBV20-1,CSAGRGWGQNIQYF,TGCAGTGCCGGCAGGGGATGGGGTCAAAACATTCAGTACTTC
TRBD2,-,TRBJ2-4,TRBV9,CASSVEGGMGNIQYF,TGTGCCAGCAGCGTAGAGGGAGGGATGGGAAACATTCAGTACTTC
-,few,TRBJ1-1,TRBV4-1,CASSPLPDTEAFF,TGCGCCAGCAGCCCCCTACCCGACACTGAAGCTTTCTTT
TRBD2,-,TRBJ2-1,TRBV18,CASSQFATRTSGSQETQFF,TGTGCCAGCTCGCAATTCGCAACGCGGACTAGCGGCTCCCAAGAGACCCAGTTCTTC
-,-,TRBJ1-4,TRBV30,CAWRGNEKLFF,TGTGCCTGGAGAGGGAATGAAAAACTGTTTTTT
-,-,TRBJ1-5,TRBV20-1,CSAIVNSNQPQHF,TGCAGTGCTATTGTGAATAGCAATCAGCCCCAGCATTTT
-,few,TRBJ2-3,TRBV27,CASSPRDQLTDTQYF,TGTGCCAGCAGCCCCAGGGACCAACTTACAGATACGCAGTATTTT
-,few,TRBJ2-7,TRBV7-9,CASSSPLGLSRRAYEQYF,TGTGCCAGCAGCTCCCCCCTAGGTTTGAGCCGAAGGGCCTACGAGCAGTACTTC
-,once,TRBJ2-2,TRBV6-2/TRBV6-3,CASSYTHGTGELFF,TGTGCCAGCAGTTACACGCACGGGACCGGGGAGCTGTTTTTT
TRBD1,-,TRBJ2-3,TRBV29-1,CSVDTGGADTQYF,TGCAGCGTTGATACAGGGGGCGCAGATACGCAGTATTTT
-,many,TRBJ1-5,TRBV18,CASSPFDQPQHF,TGTGCCAGCAGTCCCTTCGACCAGCCCCAGCATTTT
-,-,TRBJ1-5,TRBV6-5,CASSSQEFSNQPQHF,TGTGCCAGCAGTTCACAGGAGTTTAGCAATCAGCCCCAGCATTTT
-,few,TRBJ1-4,TRBV12-3/TRBV12-4,CASSLGGGAEKLFF,TGTGCCAGCAGTTTAGGAGGGGGGGCTGAAAAACTGTTTTTT
-,-,TRBJ2-7,TRBV27,CASSFAAYEQYF,TGTGCCAGCAGTTTCGCCGCCTACGAGCAGTACTTC
-,-,TRBJ2-7,TRBV5-6,CASSSRNFYEQYF,TGTGCCAGCAGCTCACGGAACTTCTACGAGCAGTACTTC
TRBD2,-,TRBJ2-1,TRBV20-1,CSAEDGRTYNEQFF,TGCAGTGCCGAGGACGGGAGGACGTACAATGAGCAGTTCTTC
TRBD1,-,TRBJ1-1,TRBV10-3,CAIRGETGVLAEAFF,TGTGCCATCAGAGGTGAGACAGGGGTTCTGGCTGAAGCTTTCTTT
-,once,TRBJ2-7,TRBV7-9,CASSLKKRGLDEQYF,TGTGCCAGCAGCTTAAAGAAACGGGGCCTCGACGAGCAGTACTTC
-,-,TRBJ1-1,TRBV29-1,CSVVRGFNTEAFF,TGCAGCGTTGTCAGAGGTTTTAACACTGAAGCTTTCTTT
TRBD1,few,TRBJ2-3,TRBV20-1,CSVSRGLSTDTQYF,TGCAGTGTTAGCAGGGGGCTTAGCACAGATACGCAGTATTTT
-,-,TRBJ2-5,TRBV20-1,CSARARNNEQYF,TGCAGTGCTAGAGCCCGGAACAATGAGCAGTACTTC
-,few,TRBJ2-1,TRBV7-3,CASSPHGGVYNEQFF,TGTGCCAGCAGTCCCCACGGTGGGGTATACAATGAGCAGTTCTTC
TRBD2,-,TRBJ2-3,TRBV3-1,CASSQGTQRGGDTQYF,TGTGCCAGCAGCCAAGGAACCCAGCGGGGGGGCGATACGCAGTATTTT
TRBD2,few,TRBJ2-1,TRBV20-1,CSARDLTSGRPVWNEQFF,TGCAGTGCTAGAGATCTAACTAGCGGGAGGCCGGTTTGGAATGAGCAGTTCTTC
-,few,TRBJ1-2,TRBV13,CASLGSSSRAGYTF,TGTGCCAGCTTGGGGAGCAGTTCTAGGGCTGGCTACACCTTC
-,few,TRBJ1-5,TRBV2,CASSAYSGRQPQHF,TGTGCCAGCAGTGCTTACTCCGGCCGGCAGCCCCAGCATTTT
-,-,TRBJ2-2,TRBV20-1,CSARDGELFF,TGCAGTGCTAGAGACGGGGAGCTGTTTTTT
-,-,TRBJ1-6,TRBV18,CASSPRVVDGGSPLHF,TGTGCCAGCTCACCACGGGTCGTAGATGGAGGTTCACCCCTCCACTTT
-,-,TRBJ1-2,TRBV2,CASSEGRGRAGYTF,TGTGCCAGCAGTGAAGGGCGAGGGAGGGCTGGCTACACCTTC
TRBD1,-,TRBJ2-4,TRBV5-1,CASSLLTGGMDEQYF,TGCGCCAGCAGCTTACTAACAGGGGGCATGGATGAGCAGTACTTC
-,-,TRBJ1-3,TRBV18,CASSPIGDPGNTIYF,TGTGCCAGCTCACCAATAGGGGACCCTGGAAACACCATATATTTT
TRBD2,-,TRBJ2-1,TRBV30,CAWSVNSGGYNEQFF,TGTGCCTGGAGTGTAAATAGCGGGGGCTACAATGAGCAGTTCTTC
-,-,TRBJ2-7,TRBV7-2,CASSLAASYYNEQYF,TGTGCCAGCAGCTTGGCGGCCTCCTACTACAATGAGCAGTACTTC
TRBD2,-,TRBJ2-5,TRBV20-1,CSARDPTSGGETQYF,TGCAGTGCTAGAGACCCGACTAGCGGGGGGGAGACCCAGTACTTC
-,-,TRBJ1-1,TRBV6-2/TRBV6-3,CASSPGGKLNTEAFF,TGTGCCAGCAGCCCCGGGGGGAAATTGAACACTGAAGCTTTCTTT
TRBD1,once,TRBJ1-5,TRBV20-1,CSSRQGFQPQHF,TGCAGCAGTAGACAGGGGTTTCAGCCCCAGCATTTT